Below are 5 T cell receptor beta chains sequenced from a single sample in a study of cytomegalovirus exposure and HLA in healthy donors. The PCR employed 60 Vbeta primers together with 13 Jbeta primers. Clones were read by immunoSEQ multiplex PCR, and TCRdb kept only the in-frame ones, dropping some. The sample gives some 220,000 clones, roughly 85% of which show up once; 0.2% to 0.3% is in the top ten. Sequenced material: PBMCs. The receptors here all came from a girl aged 2 to 10 in good health and CMV-seronegative.

V is TRBV5-1 and J is TRBJ2-1; TRBD2 agrees at 9 bases. There are 16 residues in the CDR3. The V segment lost 0 bases and the J segment 2 bases; nucleotides outside the gene matches: 3. CDR1 and CDR2 from the germline V gene are SGHRS and YFSETQ. CDR3 amino acids: CASSLGGGAPYNEQFF. CDR3 coding DNA: TGCGCCAGCAGCTTGGGCGGGGGGGCTCCCTACAATGAGCAGTTCTTC. Full variable domain (outside the CDR3, taken from reference TRBV5-1 and TRBJ2-1): KAGVTQTPRYLIKTRGQQVTLSCSPISGHRSVSWYQQTPGQGLQFLFEYFSETQRNKGNFPGRFSGRQFSNSRSEMNVSTLELGDSALYLCASSLGGGAPYNEQFFGPGTRLTVL.

This chain connects TRBV5-1 to TRBJ2-1, with unresolved D. The V end lost 2 bases, the J end lost 6 bases, and 12 bases lay between the germline ends. CDR1 is SGHRS and CDR2 is YFSETQ in the germline V gene. The CDR3 has 14 residues. CDR3 loop: CASSFEIALNEQFF. CDR3 nucleotides: TGCGCCAGCAGCTTTGAGATAGCCCTCAATGAGCAGTTCTTC.

The genes are TRBV6-1 and TRBJ2-1; D perhaps matches TRBD1 (6 bases). Germline CDR1 and CDR2: MNHNS and SASEGT. V lost 8 bases and J 0 bases, leaving 11 bases between the germline ends. The CDR3 has 14 amino acids. CDR3 in amino acids: CASGQQNSYNEQFF. The DNA for the CDR3 is TGTGCCAGCGGACAGCAGAACTCCTACAATGAGCAGTTCTTC.

This rearrangement joins TRBV20-1 to TRBJ1-2; 7 bases map to TRBD1. V was clipped by 5 bases and J by 8 bases; unmatched bases: 5. The CDR3 loop spans 11 amino acids. Germline CDR1 is DFQATT and CDR2 is SNEGSKA (reference sequence). The CDR3 DNA reads as TGCAGTGCTTCGACAGGGATAGGCTACACCTTC. This encodes CSASTGIGYTF.

V gene TRBV5-1 combines with J gene TRBJ2-3, with 13 bases fitting TRBD2. This CDR3 has 15 residues. J was trimmed by 9 bases and V by 4 bases; bases with no gene match: 8. Germline CDR1 reads SGHRS; CDR2 reads YFSETQ. The CDR3 loop reads CASSPRTSGGDTQYF. CDR3 sequence (DNA): TGCGCCAGCAGCCCACGGACTAGCGGGGGCGACACGCAGTATTTT. The entire variable domain, with the rest obtained from reference TRBV5-1 and TRBJ2-3, is as follows: KAGVTQTPRYLIKTRGQQVTLSCSPISGHRSVSWYQQTPGQGLQFLFEYFSETQRNKGNFPGRFSGRQFSNSRSEMNVSTLELGDSALYLCASSPRTSGGDTQYFGPGTRLTVL.